Relative to its sample, the clone carrying this TCR beta chain is large. Its antigen remains unidentified. This sample is part of a study of regulatory and conventional T cells in RAG deficiency. Findings of the study overall: Omenn syndrome and CID/AS patients had 80 to 100-fold fewer unique Treg TCR beta sequences, versus approximately 9.8-fold elsewhere. Control T-cell subsets had markedly higher Shannon entropy and lower Simpson indices than RAG-deficient patients. Shorter CDR3s in all patient subsets; >90% Treg-Tconv overlap in Omenn.

V lost 0 bases to trimming and J lost 2 bases, with 4 bases between them. This CDR3 spans 13 amino acids. Germline V CDR1 and CDR2: PRHDT, FYEKMQ (reference sequence). This table comes from immunoSEQ multiplex PCR, and its TCRdb copy is limited to in-frame clones, with some not included. The data contain approximately 300 clones, roughly 32% of them seen just once; the ten biggest clones take up under 80%. The genes are TRBV13 and TRBJ1-1; D is unclear. The source material was CD8+ T cells sorted from blood. The clonotype comes from a human donor with RAG deficiency presenting as severe combined immunodeficiency. CDR3 in DNA: TGTGCCAGCAGCTTAGGGGACAACACTGAAGCTTTCTTT. It codes for CASSLGDNTEAFF.